The 14 T cell receptor beta chains in this list originate from one sample, sequenced in a study of metastatic and nonmetastatic thyroid tumors. TCRdb reanalyzed the PCR reads with MiXCR. Altogether just over 70,000 clones are present, roughly 18% being singletons, with the ten largest covering around 13%. Each patient came to thyroid surgery without any prior treatment (of any kind). The sample consisted of blood. Receptor source: a female donor with papillary thyroid cancer or a benign thyroid nodule (not recorded which). Some clones in this sample may be carry-over from other donors' samples.

This clone has more than one count but fewer than ten. The chain uses TRBV20-1 and TRBJ2-7, with 8 bases lining up with TRBD1. The CDR3 is made up of 16 amino acids. CDR1 is DFQATT and CDR2 is SNEGSKA in the germline V gene (reference sequence). The ends lost 1 base at V and 0 bases at J; junction bases unmatched: 8. The DNA for the CDR3 is TGCAGTGCTAGAGCACCGGGACAGGACTTCTCCTACGAGCAGTACTTC. Protein product: CSARAPGQDFSYEQYF.

The chain has TRBV6-5 and TRBJ2-1; possibly TRBD2 for D (7 bases). The V gene's germline CDR1 is MNHEY and CDR2 SVGAGI. The length of the CDR3 is 15 residues. V lost 4 bases and J lost 5, with 15 bases in between. CDR3 in DNA: TGTGCCAGCAGTTCCACCGGGGGGCAGAACAATGAGCAGTTCTTC. Translation: CASSSTGGQNNEQFF.

At least ten counts were recorded for this clone. The genes are TRBV25-1 and TRBJ2-5; tentatively, D is TRBD1 or TRBD2 (5 bases each). This CDR3 spans 16 amino acids. Trimming took 2 bases from V and 5 from J, leaving 18 bases between them. Germline CDR1 is MGHDK and CDR2 is SYGVNS. The CDR3 bases are TGTGCCAGCAGTGAAACGTTTGGGGGAGAAGGCGAGACCCAGTACTTC. Amino acids: CASSETFGGEGETQYF.

At least ten counts were recorded for this clone. The V gene is TRBV7-9, the J gene TRBJ2-1; D perhaps matches TRBD2 (6 bases). V was clipped by 6 bases and J by 0 bases, with 15 bases between them. The CDR3 totals 16 residues. CDR1 and CDR2 from the germline V gene are SEHNR and FQNEAQ (reference sequence). The CDR3 DNA reads as TGTGCCAGCAGACTTTCCGGGACTTCCTCCTACAATGAGCAGTTCTTC. It codes for CASRLSGTSSYNEQFF.

This clone has ten or more counts. J is TRBJ1-6 and V is TRBV5-1, with D possibly matching TRBD1 (5 bases). Between the trimmed V and J ends, which lost 0 bases and 9 bases, there was a span of 10 bases. Germline lookup yields CDR1 SGHRS and CDR2 YFSETQ. This CDR3 region has 14 residues. The CDR3 DNA reads TGCGCCAGCAGCTTGGTAGAGGGGAGTTCACCCCTCCACTTT. Translation gives CASSLVEGSSPLHF.

This clone was seen only once. The chain combines TRBV11-2 with TRBJ1-6; the match to TRBD1 covers 8 bases. CDR3 size: 14 residues. The trim removed 5 bases at V and 13 bases at J, leaving 10 bases unmatched. Germline V gene sequence: CDR1 SGHAT, CDR2 FQNNGV. In nucleotides, the CDR3 is TGTGCCAGCAGCAATGACAGGGGTCGCGACCCCCTCCACTTT. Protein product: CASSNDRGRDPLHF.

This clone was detected many times. The V and J genes are TRBV18 and TRBJ1-6; no definite D call. The CDR3 covers 16 residues. The V and J ends lost 2 bases and 5 bases respectively, with 13 bases between them. Germline CDR1 is KGHSH and CDR2 is LQKENI. The CDR3 coding sequence is TGTGCCAGCTCACCATTTTCGGGCAGGAATAATTCACCCCTCCACTTT. Its translation: CASSPFSGRNNSPLHF.

This clone was recorded at least ten times. At the DNA level, this CDR3 is encoded by other sequences in the same sample as well. This chain uses TRBV6-5 with TRBJ2-3; D possibly uses TRBD1 or TRBD2 (5 bases each). The V gene's germline CDR1 is MNHEY and CDR2 SVGAGI. The V gene lost 0 bases and the J gene lost 4 bases, with 20 bases spanning the gap. The CDR3 is made up of 18 amino acids. In DNA form, the CDR3 reads TGTGCCAGCAGTTACTCGAAAGCAGGGTCGGGGTTCCCAGATACGCAGTATTTT. This codes for CASSYSKAGSGFPDTQYF.

This clone has at least ten counts. In DNA form, the CDR3 reads TGTGCCAGCAGTCCCGGACAGGCCTCCTACGAGCAGTACTTC. Protein: CASSPGQASYEQYF. The rearrangement joins TRBV6-1 to TRBJ2-7; TRBD1 aligns across 7 bases. V shed 5 bases and J 0 bases; nucleotides not matched to a gene: 4. Germline V gene lookup returns CDR1 MNHNS and CDR2 SASEGT. This CDR3 spans 14 amino acids.

This clone was counted at least ten times. J is TRBJ1-1 and V is TRBV7-9; D is possibly TRBD1 (5 bases). The CDR3 consists of 14 residues. Looked up from germline, CDR1 is SEHNR and CDR2 is FQNEAQ (reference sequence). The V gene lost 8 bases and the J gene lost 3 bases, with 16 bases spanning the gap. The CDR3 nucleotides read TGTGCCAGCTGCAAACCAGGGATCGACACTGAAGCTTTCTTT. It is translated as CASCKPGIDTEAFF.

Ten or more counts support this clone. The CDR3 DNA reads as TGCGCCAGCAGCCGACAACCGGGACAAACAAATCAGCCCCAGCATTTT. It translates to CASSRQPGQTNQPQHF. The V and J genes are TRBV4-1 and TRBJ1-5; possible D gene TRBD1, 6 bases. Germline-derived CDR1 and CDR2 are MGHRA and YSYEKL. V was pared by 4 bases and J by 4 bases, with 17 bases between. The length of the CDR3 is 16 residues.

This clone was seen a handful of times. CDR3 protein: CAISASGPSYEQYF. CDR3 bases: TGTGCCATCAGTGCCTCGGGCCCATCCTACGAGCAGTACTTC. This chain joins TRBV10-3 and TRBJ2-7; D uncertain. The V end lost 4 bases, the J end lost 1 base, and 11 bases lay between the germline ends. The CDR3 consists of 14 residues. Germline CDR1 is ENHRY and CDR2 is SYGVKD.

In this sample, this clone turned up many times. The same CDR3 arises from other DNA sequences in this sample as well. The CDR3 sequence: CASSQGGGSTDTQYF. In nucleotides, the CDR3 is TGTGCCAGCAGCCAAGGAGGGGGCAGCACAGATACGCAGTATTTT. The chain employs TRBV4-2 and TRBJ2-3, with 7 bases lining up with TRBD1. The junction had 1 base not matched to a gene; V was cut back by 1 base and J by 0 bases. The germline V gene encodes CDR1 LGHNA and CDR2 YNFKEQ. This CDR3 is built from 15 residues.

Ten or more counts support this clone. The chain uses TRBV3-1 and TRBJ2-7; D is possibly TRBD2 (5 bases). From germline, CDR1 is LGHDT and CDR2 YNNKEL (reference sequence). The CDR3 covers 13 residues. V lost 2 bases and J 5 bases, leaving 10 bases between the germline ends. CDR3 residues: CASSQYRGDEQYF. The CDR3 DNA is TGTGCCAGCAGCCAATACCGGGGAGACGAGCAGTACTTC.